Listed below are T cell receptor beta chains from one sample, sequenced in a study of blood T cell repertoires in COVID-19. Data came from immunoSEQ multiplex PCR; TCRdb stores just in-frame clones and leaves some out. The repertoire holds fewer than 110,000 clones, with roughly nine tenths as singletons. Input material: peripheral blood. Receptor source: a man over 45 with acute or convalescent COVID-19. Each CDR3 is given with its conserved first and last residue. D genes are given only for firm matches. Expanded clones get a size class; other rows say once, few or many, or leave the size out.

TRBD1 | TRBJ1-2 | . | TRBV27 | TGTGCCAGCAGTTTTACACGACAGGGAAGAAATGGCTACACCTTC | CASSFTRQGRNGYTF
TRBD1 | TRBJ1-1 | . | TRBV19 | TGTGCCAGTAGTACGGACAGGGTGGACACTGAAGCTTTCTTT | CASSTDRVDTEAFF
TRBD2 | TRBJ2-1 | . | TRBV3-1/TRBV3-2 | TGTGCCAGCAGCCTGAGACTAGCGGGAACCTACAATGAGCAGTTCTTC | CASSLRLAGTYNEQFF
TRBD2 | TRBJ2-3 | . | TRBV7-9 | TGTGCCAGCAGCCCCGGACTAGGGGATACGCAGTATTTT | CASSPGLGDTQYF
TRBD1 | TRBJ2-7 | . | TRBV3-1/TRBV3-2 | TGTGCCAGCACCCGGACAGGGGGGTCCTACGAGCAGTACTTC | CASTRTGGSYEQYF
TRBD1 | TRBJ1-1 | . | TRBV2 | TGTGCCAGCAGTCCCGAGGACAGGAAGAAAGCTTTCTTT | CASSPEDRKKAFF
TRBD1 | TRBJ1-1 | . | TRBV29-1 | TGCAGCGGCATGACAGGGGGCGTAAAAGCTTTCTTT | CSGMTGGVKAFF
. | TRBJ2-7 | once | TRBV27 | TGTGCCAGCAGTATTACAGGGAACTCCTACGAGCAGTACTTC | CASSITGNSYEQYF
. | TRBJ1-5 | . | TRBV3-1/TRBV3-2 | TGTGCCAGCAGCCAAGATGGCCAGGTCCGGCCCCAGCATTTT | CASSQDGQVRPQHF
. | TRBJ1-4 | . | TRBV18 | TGTGCCAGCTCACCGGGACTAGATGAAAAACTGTTTTTT | CASSPGLDEKLFF